A selection of T cell receptor beta chains follows, all from one sample in a study of OX40 agonist ivuxolimab in advanced cancers. Here immunoSEQ multiplex PCR was the method, and the copy in TCRdb shows in-frame clones only, minus some. The table shows roughly 26,000 clones, with around nine tenths occurring only once. The specimen was CD4+ or CD8+ T cells sorted from blood, collected in a trial of the OX40 agonist ivuxolimab. Receptors originate from an adult with an advanced solid tumor such as melanoma, head and neck, liver or kidney cancer. Both conserved end residues are part of each CDR3. Fields, in order: CDR3 length, D gene, J gene, clone size, V gene, CDR3 DNA, CDR3 protein. A D gene is named only where the DNA matches it firmly. Rows give clone size only sometimes, using once, few, many, or a class for an expanded clone.

len: 15
d_gene: -
j_gene: TRBJ2-3
abundance: -
v_gene: TRBV11-2
CDR3nt: TGTGCCAGCAGCTTGGGCGGGGCTAGCACAGATACGCAGTATTTT
CDR3aa: CASSLGGASTDTQYF

len: 10
d_gene: -
j_gene: TRBJ2-7
abundance: -
v_gene: TRBV28
CDR3nt: TGTGCCAGCAGTTTGAACGAGCAGTACTTC
CDR3aa: CASSLNEQYF

len: 13
d_gene: TRBD1
j_gene: TRBJ1-2
abundance: -
v_gene: TRBV5-4
CDR3nt: TGTGCCAGCAGACTACAGGGGGCGGATGGCTACACCTTC
CDR3aa: CASRLQGADGYTF

len: 14
d_gene: -
j_gene: TRBJ2-3
abundance: -
v_gene: TRBV6-4
CDR3nt: TGTGCCAGCAGTGACTCGCAGGGCACAGATACGCAGTATTTT
CDR3aa: CASSDSQGTDTQYF

len: 15
d_gene: -
j_gene: TRBJ2-7
abundance: -
v_gene: TRBV5-4
CDR3nt: TGTGCCAGCAGCGAAGGGCCAGGGCCCCACTACGAGCAGTACTTC
CDR3aa: CASSEGPGPHYEQYF

len: 15
d_gene: -
j_gene: TRBJ1-6
abundance: -
v_gene: TRBV4-3
CDR3nt: TGCGCCAGCAGCCAAGATCGGGGCGGTTTGACACCCCTCCACTTT
CDR3aa: CASSQDRGGLTPLHF

len: 14
d_gene: -
j_gene: TRBJ2-7
abundance: -
v_gene: TRBV7-6
CDR3nt: TGTGTCAGCAGCTTAGCTCACCGTCCCGACGAGCAGTACTTC
CDR3aa: CVSSLAHRPDEQYF

len: 15
d_gene: TRBD2
j_gene: TRBJ2-1
abundance: -
v_gene: TRBV14
CDR3nt: TGTGCCAGCAGCCAACTAGCGGGGGGTTACAATGAGCAGTTCTTC
CDR3aa: CASSQLAGGYNEQFF

len: 10
d_gene: -
j_gene: TRBJ2-1
abundance: -
v_gene: TRBV29-1
CDR3nt: TGCAGCGTTGAAGATGGGGGAGGGTTCTTC
CDR3aa: CSVEDGGGFF

len: 16
d_gene: TRBD2
j_gene: TRBJ2-5
abundance: -
v_gene: TRBV5-6
CDR3nt: TGTGCCAGCAGGTTCAGGACTAGCGGGGGGCGGGAGACCCAGTACTTC
CDR3aa: CASRFRTSGGRETQYF

len: 14
d_gene: TRBD2
j_gene: TRBJ2-5
abundance: -
v_gene: TRBV29-1
CDR3nt: TGCAGCGTTGAAGTAGCGGGGCACCAAGAGACCCAGTACTTC
CDR3aa: CSVEVAGHQETQYF

len: 12
d_gene: TRBD1
j_gene: TRBJ2-7
abundance: -
v_gene: TRBV6-5
CDR3nt: TGTGCCAGCGGGACAGAATCCTACGAGCAGTACTTC
CDR3aa: CASGTESYEQYF

len: 14
d_gene: -
j_gene: TRBJ2-5
abundance: -
v_gene: TRBV6-9
CDR3nt: TGTGCCAGCAGTTATTTGACGGGTCAAGAGACCCAGTACTTC
CDR3aa: CASSYLTGQETQYF

len: 14
d_gene: -
j_gene: TRBJ2-7
abundance: -
v_gene: TRBV28
CDR3nt: TGTGCCAGCAGCCGGACCGGGACGTACTACGAGCAGTACTTC
CDR3aa: CASSRTGTYYEQYF

len: 13
d_gene: -
j_gene: TRBJ2-3
abundance: -
v_gene: TRBV11-1
CDR3nt: TGTGCCAGCAGCCCCGGGACTGGAGATACGCAGTATTTT
CDR3aa: CASSPGTGDTQYF

len: 14
d_gene: -
j_gene: TRBJ2-7
abundance: -
v_gene: TRBV27
CDR3nt: TGTGCCAGCAGCCTTACCGGGACCCTCTACGAGCAGTACTTC
CDR3aa: CASSLTGTLYEQYF

len: 11
d_gene: -
j_gene: TRBJ1-1
abundance: -
v_gene: TRBV6-1
CDR3nt: TGTGCCAGCAGCTCGGCATCTGAAGCTTTCTTT
CDR3aa: CASSSASEAFF

len: 11
d_gene: -
j_gene: TRBJ2-3
abundance: -
v_gene: TRBV5-4
CDR3nt: TGTGCCAGCGGCAGGGGAGATACGCAGTATTTT
CDR3aa: CASGRGDTQYF

len: 16
d_gene: -
j_gene: TRBJ1-1
abundance: -
v_gene: TRBV27
CDR3nt: TGTGCCAGCAGTTTATATGGGGCCGGGTTCAACACTGAAGCTTTCTTT
CDR3aa: CASSLYGAGFNTEAFF

len: 15
d_gene: TRBD2
j_gene: TRBJ2-1
abundance: -
v_gene: TRBV5-4
CDR3nt: TGTGCCTGTCACGCACTAGCGGAGGGTTACAATGAGCAGTTCTTC
CDR3aa: CACHALAEGYNEQFF

len: 15
d_gene: TRBD2
j_gene: TRBJ2-7
abundance: -
v_gene: TRBV7-2
CDR3nt: TGTGCCAGCAGCGCCAGGACTAGCGGGAAATACGAGCAGTACTTC
CDR3aa: CASSARTSGKYEQYF

len: 13
d_gene: -
j_gene: TRBJ1-6
abundance: -
v_gene: TRBV27
CDR3nt: TGTGCCAGCGCTTTCACTCCCCAGTCACCCCTCCACTTT
CDR3aa: CASAFTPQSPLHF

len: 13
d_gene: -
j_gene: TRBJ2-7
abundance: -
v_gene: TRBV28
CDR3nt: TGTGCCAGCAGTTGGGGCGGCCTCTACGAGCAGTACTTC
CDR3aa: CASSWGGLYEQYF

len: 18
d_gene: TRBD2
j_gene: TRBJ2-7
abundance: -
v_gene: TRBV5-1
CDR3nt: TGCGCCAGCAGCGGTAGCGACGATAGCGGGACGAGCTCCTACGAGCAGTACTTC
CDR3aa: CASSGSDDSGTSSYEQYF

len: 14
d_gene: -
j_gene: TRBJ1-1
abundance: -
v_gene: TRBV11-1
CDR3nt: TGTGCCAGCAGCCTAACAGGAATGAACACTGAAGCTTTCTTT
CDR3aa: CASSLTGMNTEAFF

len: 17
d_gene: -
j_gene: TRBJ1-1
abundance: -
v_gene: TRBV7-8
CDR3nt: TGTGCCAGCAGCTTAAAACCTCAAGGACTGTTGAACACTGAAGCTTTCTTT
CDR3aa: CASSLKPQGLLNTEAFF

len: 13
d_gene: TRBD1
j_gene: TRBJ1-2
abundance: -
v_gene: TRBV5-1
CDR3nt: TGCGCCAGCAGGGACAGGGCAAACTATGGCTACACCTTC
CDR3aa: CASRDRANYGYTF

len: 15
d_gene: -
j_gene: TRBJ1-3
abundance: -
v_gene: TRBV5-4
CDR3nt: TGTGCCAGCAGCTTGGGACCGAACTCTGGAAACACCATATATTTT
CDR3aa: CASSLGPNSGNTIYF

len: 11
d_gene: -
j_gene: TRBJ1-1
abundance: -
v_gene: TRBV19
CDR3nt: TGTGCCAGTAGACAAGGGGTTGAAGCTTTCTTT
CDR3aa: CASRQGVEAFF

len: 14
d_gene: TRBD1
j_gene: TRBJ2-7
abundance: -
v_gene: TRBV29-1
CDR3nt: TGCAGCGTTGAAGACCCGGGACAGGGGGACGAGCAGTACTTC
CDR3aa: CSVEDPGQGDEQYF

len: 16
d_gene: TRBD1
j_gene: TRBJ1-2
abundance: -
v_gene: TRBV7-9
CDR3nt: TGTGCCAGCAGCTTACCCAGACAGGGGGAGGACTATGGCTACACCTTC
CDR3aa: CASSLPRQGEDYGYTF

len: 13
d_gene: TRBD2
j_gene: TRBJ2-1
abundance: -
v_gene: TRBV27
CDR3nt: TGTGCCAGCAGTTTATTAATGGGGAGGGCCAGAATCTTC
CDR3aa: CASSLLMGRARIF

len: 16
d_gene: TRBD2
j_gene: TRBJ2-7
abundance: -
v_gene: TRBV27
CDR3nt: TGTGCCAGCAGTTCTCTACTAGCGGTGAGCTCCTACGAGCAGTACTTC
CDR3aa: CASSSLLAVSSYEQYF

len: 16
d_gene: TRBD1
j_gene: TRBJ2-1
abundance: -
v_gene: TRBV27
CDR3nt: TGTGCCAGCAGACCCGCCGGGACAGGGGTCTACAATGAGCAGTTCTTC
CDR3aa: CASRPAGTGVYNEQFF

len: 17
d_gene: TRBD2
j_gene: TRBJ2-2
abundance: -
v_gene: TRBV13
CDR3nt: TGTGCCAGCAGCACGGGAGACGTTAGCGGGGGGACCGGGGAGCTGTTTTTT
CDR3aa: CASSTGDVSGGTGELFF

len: 17
d_gene: -
j_gene: TRBJ2-3
abundance: -
v_gene: TRBV7-9
CDR3nt: TGTGCCAGCAGCCCCCCGGAGAGGTGGGGGGGCGCAGATACGCAGTATTTT
CDR3aa: CASSPPERWGGADTQYF

len: 15
d_gene: -
j_gene: TRBJ2-3
abundance: -
v_gene: TRBV4-2
CDR3nt: TGTGCCAGCAGCCAAGAGGACAGATTCACAGATACGCAGTATTTT
CDR3aa: CASSQEDRFTDTQYF

len: 11
d_gene: -
j_gene: TRBJ1-1
abundance: -
v_gene: TRBV19
CDR3nt: TGTGCCAGTAGCGGGGGCGCTGAAGCTTTCTTT
CDR3aa: CASSGGAEAFF

len: 13
d_gene: -
j_gene: TRBJ2-7
abundance: few
v_gene: TRBV19
CDR3nt: TGTGCCAGTAGTATGACTCAGGGGTACGAGCAGTACTTC
CDR3aa: CASSMTQGYEQYF

len: 12
d_gene: -
j_gene: TRBJ2-7
abundance: few
v_gene: TRBV13
CDR3nt: TGTGCCAGCAGCCAACTAGCAAACGAGCAGTACTTC
CDR3aa: CASSQLANEQYF

len: 13
d_gene: -
j_gene: TRBJ2-3
abundance: -
v_gene: TRBV7-9
CDR3nt: TGTGCCAGCAGCTCGGGACTCCGAGATACGCAGTATTTT
CDR3aa: CASSSGLRDTQYF

len: 13
d_gene: -
j_gene: TRBJ1-2
abundance: once
v_gene: TRBV6-1
CDR3nt: TGTGCCAGCAGTGAAGCTACGGATTATGGCTACACCTTC
CDR3aa: CASSEATDYGYTF

len: 14
d_gene: TRBD1
j_gene: TRBJ1-1
abundance: -
v_gene: TRBV10-1
CDR3nt: TGCGCCAGCGGGAATGACAGGGGGGACACTGAAGCTTTCTTT
CDR3aa: CASGNDRGDTEAFF

len: 14
d_gene: -
j_gene: TRBJ2-7
abundance: -
v_gene: TRBV19
CDR3nt: TGTGCCAGTTCCTCCGGGACGGGGACCTACGAGCAGTACTTC
CDR3aa: CASSSGTGTYEQYF

len: 13
d_gene: -
j_gene: TRBJ1-6
abundance: -
v_gene: TRBV14
CDR3nt: TGTGCCAGCAGCCCCTCGGAGACTTCACCCCTCCACTTT
CDR3aa: CASSPSETSPLHF

len: 14
d_gene: -
j_gene: TRBJ1-1
abundance: -
v_gene: TRBV2
CDR3nt: TGTGCCAGCAGTGAAGCAGGGGGGTCCACTGAAGCTTTCTTT
CDR3aa: CASSEAGGSTEAFF

len: 13
d_gene: -
j_gene: TRBJ2-6
abundance: -
v_gene: TRBV29-1
CDR3nt: TGCAGCGTTTTGGGCGCTGGGGCCAACGTCCTGACTTTC
CDR3aa: CSVLGAGANVLTF

len: 17
d_gene: -
j_gene: TRBJ1-3
abundance: -
v_gene: TRBV7-9
CDR3nt: TGTGCCAGCAGCCTCGGACCAGGGAGAACTTACGGAAACACCATATATTTT
CDR3aa: CASSLGPGRTYGNTIYF

len: 12
d_gene: -
j_gene: TRBJ2-7
abundance: -
v_gene: TRBV29-1
CDR3nt: TGCAGCGTTGAGACAGGCTCCTACGAGCAGTACTTC
CDR3aa: CSVETGSYEQYF

len: 17
d_gene: -
j_gene: TRBJ1-5
abundance: -
v_gene: TRBV28
CDR3nt: TGTGCCAGCAGTCCCCCCTGGATGGAGGATAGCAATCAGCCCCAGCATTTT
CDR3aa: CASSPPWMEDSNQPQHF

len: 15
d_gene: TRBD1
j_gene: TRBJ2-1
abundance: -
v_gene: TRBV7-9
CDR3nt: TGTGCCAGCAGCTTAGGAGGGACAGGGTACAATGAGCAGTTCTTC
CDR3aa: CASSLGGTGYNEQFF

len: 16
d_gene: TRBD1
j_gene: TRBJ2-7
abundance: -
v_gene: TRBV4-2
CDR3nt: TGTGCCAGCAGCCAAGAAGGACAGGGGTTCTCCTACGAGCAGTACTTC
CDR3aa: CASSQEGQGFSYEQYF

len: 14
d_gene: -
j_gene: TRBJ2-3
abundance: -
v_gene: TRBV4-1
CDR3nt: TGCGCCAGCAGCCAAGAGGGACTCCTAGATACGCAGTATTTT
CDR3aa: CASSQEGLLDTQYF

len: 13
d_gene: -
j_gene: TRBJ1-3
abundance: -
v_gene: TRBV6-1
CDR3nt: TGTGCCAGCAGTGAACTAGGAGGAAACACCATATATTTT
CDR3aa: CASSELGGNTIYF

len: 14
d_gene: TRBD2
j_gene: TRBJ2-7
abundance: -
v_gene: TRBV19
CDR3nt: TGTGCCAGTAGACCTAGCGGGGGGACCTACGAGCAGTACTTC
CDR3aa: CASRPSGGTYEQYF

len: 12
d_gene: -
j_gene: TRBJ2-7
abundance: -
v_gene: TRBV27
CDR3nt: TGTGCCAGCAGTTTATCGAAAGGGGAGCAGTACTTC
CDR3aa: CASSLSKGEQYF